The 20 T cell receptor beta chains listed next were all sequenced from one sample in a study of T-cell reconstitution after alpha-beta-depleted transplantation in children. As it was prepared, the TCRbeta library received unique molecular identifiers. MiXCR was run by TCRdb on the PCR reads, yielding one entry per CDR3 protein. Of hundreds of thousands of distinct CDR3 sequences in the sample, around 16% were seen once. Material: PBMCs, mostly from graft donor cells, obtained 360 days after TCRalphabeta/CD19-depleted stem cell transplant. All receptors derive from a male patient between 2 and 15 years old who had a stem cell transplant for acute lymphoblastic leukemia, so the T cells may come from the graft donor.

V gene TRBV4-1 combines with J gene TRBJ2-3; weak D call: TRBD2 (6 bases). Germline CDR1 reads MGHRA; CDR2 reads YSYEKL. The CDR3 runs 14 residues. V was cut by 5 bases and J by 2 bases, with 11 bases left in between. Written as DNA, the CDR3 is TGCGCCAGCAGCGCTAGCGATCCCACAGATACGCAGTATTTT. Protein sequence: CASSASDPTDTQYF.

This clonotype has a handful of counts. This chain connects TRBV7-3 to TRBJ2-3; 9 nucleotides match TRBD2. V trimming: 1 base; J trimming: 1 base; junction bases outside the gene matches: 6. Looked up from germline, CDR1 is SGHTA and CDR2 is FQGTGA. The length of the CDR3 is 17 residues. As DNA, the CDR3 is TGTGCCAGCAGCTTAAGTGTGCGGGAGGGCGGCACAGATACGCAGTATTTT. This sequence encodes CASSLSVREGGTDTQYF.

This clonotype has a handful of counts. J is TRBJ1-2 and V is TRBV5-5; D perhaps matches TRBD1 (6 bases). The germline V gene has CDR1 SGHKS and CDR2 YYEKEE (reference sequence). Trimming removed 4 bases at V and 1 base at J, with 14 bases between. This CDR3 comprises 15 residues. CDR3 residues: CASSKGQIYNYGYTF. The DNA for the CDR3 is TGTGCCAGCAGCAAAGGACAGATCTATAACTATGGCTACACCTTC.

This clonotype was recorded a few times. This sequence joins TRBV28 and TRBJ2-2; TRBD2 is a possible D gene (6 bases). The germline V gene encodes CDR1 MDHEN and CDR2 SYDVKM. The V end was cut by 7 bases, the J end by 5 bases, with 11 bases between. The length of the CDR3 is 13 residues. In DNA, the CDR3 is TGTGCCAGCACCCTGGGGGGAACCGGGGAGCTGTTTTTT. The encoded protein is CASTLGGTGELFF.

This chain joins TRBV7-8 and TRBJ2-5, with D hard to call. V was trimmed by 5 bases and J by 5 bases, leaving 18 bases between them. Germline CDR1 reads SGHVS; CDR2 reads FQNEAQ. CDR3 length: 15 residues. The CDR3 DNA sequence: TGTGCCAGCAGCGCCGGCAATGGGTACGGCGAGACCCAGTACTTC. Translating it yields CASSAGNGYGETQYF.

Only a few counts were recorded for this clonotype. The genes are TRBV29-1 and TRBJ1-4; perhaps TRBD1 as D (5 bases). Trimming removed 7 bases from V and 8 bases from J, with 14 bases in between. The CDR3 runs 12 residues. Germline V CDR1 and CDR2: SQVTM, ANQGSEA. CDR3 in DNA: TGCAGCGCCCGGGGCCTGGGGGAAAAACTGTTTTTT. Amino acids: CSARGLGEKLFF. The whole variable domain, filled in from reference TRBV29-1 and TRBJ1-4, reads SAVISQKPSRDICQRGTSLTIQCQVDSQVTMMFWYRQQPGQSLTLIATANQGSEATYESGFVIDKFPISRPNLTFSTLTVSNMSPEDSSIYLCSARGLGEKLFFGSGTQLSVL.

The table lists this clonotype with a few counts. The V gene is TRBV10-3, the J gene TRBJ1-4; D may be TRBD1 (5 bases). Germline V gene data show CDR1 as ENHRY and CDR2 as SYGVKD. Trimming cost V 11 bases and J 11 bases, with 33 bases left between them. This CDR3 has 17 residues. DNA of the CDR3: TGTGCCCCCACTGCGGAGTTTTCGGTGCGGGGGAAGCATAAACTGTTTTTT. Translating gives CAPTAEFSVRGKHKLFF.

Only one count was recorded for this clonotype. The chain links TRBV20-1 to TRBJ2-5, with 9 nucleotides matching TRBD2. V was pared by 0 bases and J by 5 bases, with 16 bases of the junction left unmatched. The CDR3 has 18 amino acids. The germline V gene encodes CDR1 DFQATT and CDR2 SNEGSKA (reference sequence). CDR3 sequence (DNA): TGCAGTGCTAGAGATGAGTGGATGGCTAGCGGGATGGGTGAGACCCAGTACTTC. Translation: CSARDEWMASGMGETQYF.

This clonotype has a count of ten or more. This CDR3 reads CAISGEGLGIEQYF. The CDR3 nucleotides are TGTGCCATCAGTGGAGAGGGACTAGGGATCGAGCAGTACTTC. The chain employs TRBV10-3 and TRBJ2-7; 8 bases line up with TRBD2. Germline V lookup: CDR1 ENHRY, CDR2 SYGVKD. There are 14 residues in the CDR3. Trimming removed 4 bases from V and 6 bases from J; junction bases left unmatched: 8.

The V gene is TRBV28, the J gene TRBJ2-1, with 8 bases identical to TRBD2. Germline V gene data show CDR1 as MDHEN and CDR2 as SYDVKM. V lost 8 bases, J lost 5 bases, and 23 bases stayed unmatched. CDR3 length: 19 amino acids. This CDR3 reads CASEPRVKPSPGGHNEQFF. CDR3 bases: TGTGCCAGCGAACCCAGGGTAAAGCCGTCCCCGGGAGGGCACAATGAGCAGTTCTTC.

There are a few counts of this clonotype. The CDR3 protein is CSALPPRSRAYEQYF. DNA of the CDR3: TGCAGTGCTCTCCCCCCGCGTAGTAGGGCCTACGAGCAGTACTTC. The V gene is TRBV20-1, the J gene TRBJ2-7; D unclear. Germline CDR1 is DFQATT and CDR2 is SNEGSKA (reference sequence). This CDR3 region has 15 residues. V lost 5 bases and J 2 bases, leaving 19 bases between the germline ends.

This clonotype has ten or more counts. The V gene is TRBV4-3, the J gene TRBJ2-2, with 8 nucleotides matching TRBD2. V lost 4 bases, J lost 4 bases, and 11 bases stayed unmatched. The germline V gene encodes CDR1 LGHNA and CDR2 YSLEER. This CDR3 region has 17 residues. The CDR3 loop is CASSPHRGGRGTGELFF. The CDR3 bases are TGCGCCAGCAGCCCCCACCGGGGGGGAAGAGGCACCGGGGAGCTGTTTTTT.

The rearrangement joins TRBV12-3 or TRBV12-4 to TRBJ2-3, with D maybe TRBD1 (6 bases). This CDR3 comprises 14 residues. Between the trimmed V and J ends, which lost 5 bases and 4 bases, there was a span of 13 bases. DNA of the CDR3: TGTGCCAGCAGTCAGGGGTATGTTCCAGATACGCAGTATTTT. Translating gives CASSQGYVPDTQYF.

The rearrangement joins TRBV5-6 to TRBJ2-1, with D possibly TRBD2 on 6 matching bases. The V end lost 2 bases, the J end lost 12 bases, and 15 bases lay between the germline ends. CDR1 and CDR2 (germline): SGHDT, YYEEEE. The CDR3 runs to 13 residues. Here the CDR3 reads CASSFSTGRGQFF. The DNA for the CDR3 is TGTGCCAGCAGCTTCAGCACCGGGCGGGGGCAGTTCTTC.

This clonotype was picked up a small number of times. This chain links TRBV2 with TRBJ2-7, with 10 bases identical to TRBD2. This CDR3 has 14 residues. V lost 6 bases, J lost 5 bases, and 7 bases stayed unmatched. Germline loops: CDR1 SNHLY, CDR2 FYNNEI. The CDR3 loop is CASRKELAGDEQYF. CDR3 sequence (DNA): TGTGCCAGCAGAAAGGAGCTAGCGGGAGACGAGCAGTACTTC.

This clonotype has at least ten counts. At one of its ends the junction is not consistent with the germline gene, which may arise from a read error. The CDR3 region has the DNA TGTGCTAGCAGCTTAGGCCCCTTTAGGAGTGAGCAGTTCTTC. Its protein is CASSLGPFRSEQFF. The V gene is TRBV7-7, the J gene TRBJ2-1; unclear D gene. CDR3 length: 14 amino acids. Germline-derived CDR1 and CDR2 are SSHAT and FNYEAQ (reference sequence).

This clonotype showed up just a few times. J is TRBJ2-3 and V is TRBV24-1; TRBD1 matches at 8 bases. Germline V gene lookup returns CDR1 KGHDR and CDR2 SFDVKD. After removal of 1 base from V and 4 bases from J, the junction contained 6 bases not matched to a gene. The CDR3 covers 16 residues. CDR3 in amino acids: CATSDFRDRSPDTQYF. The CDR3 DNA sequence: TGTGCCACCAGTGATTTCCGGGACAGGAGTCCAGATACGCAGTATTTT.

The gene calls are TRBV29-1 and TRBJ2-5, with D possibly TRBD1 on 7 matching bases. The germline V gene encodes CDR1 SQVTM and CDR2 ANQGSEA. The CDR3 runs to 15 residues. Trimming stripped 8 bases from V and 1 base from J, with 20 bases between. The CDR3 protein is CSPVPRQGGQETQYF. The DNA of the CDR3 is TGCAGCCCCGTTCCCCGGCAGGGGGGCCAAGAGACCCAGTACTTC.

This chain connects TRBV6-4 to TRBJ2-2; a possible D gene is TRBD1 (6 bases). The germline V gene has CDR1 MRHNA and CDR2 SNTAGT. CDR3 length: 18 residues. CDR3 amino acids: CTCSFHFFSDSSTGELFF. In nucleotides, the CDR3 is TGTACCTGCAGTTTTCACTTTTTTTCGGACAGCTCCACCGGGGAGCTGTTTTTT.

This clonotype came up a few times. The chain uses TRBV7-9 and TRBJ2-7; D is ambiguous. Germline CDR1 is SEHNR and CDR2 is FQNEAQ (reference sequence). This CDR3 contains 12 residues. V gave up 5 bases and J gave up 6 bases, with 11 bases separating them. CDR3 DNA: TGTGCCAGCAGCCCAGAGGTGGGCGAGCAGTACTTC. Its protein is CASSPEVGEQYF.